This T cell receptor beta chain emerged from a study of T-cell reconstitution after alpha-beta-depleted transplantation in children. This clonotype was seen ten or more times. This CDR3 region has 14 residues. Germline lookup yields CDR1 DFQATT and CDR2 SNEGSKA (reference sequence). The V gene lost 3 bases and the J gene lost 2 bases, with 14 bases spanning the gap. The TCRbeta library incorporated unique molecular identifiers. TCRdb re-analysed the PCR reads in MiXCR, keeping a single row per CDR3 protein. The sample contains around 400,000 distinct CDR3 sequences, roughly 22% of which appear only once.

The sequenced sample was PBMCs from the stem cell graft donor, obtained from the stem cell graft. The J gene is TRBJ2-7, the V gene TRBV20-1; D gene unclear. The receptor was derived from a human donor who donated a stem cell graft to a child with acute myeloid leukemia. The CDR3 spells CSASKGVAPYEQYF. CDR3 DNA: TGCAGTGCTAGCAAAGGAGTGGCCCCCTACGAGCAGTACTTC.